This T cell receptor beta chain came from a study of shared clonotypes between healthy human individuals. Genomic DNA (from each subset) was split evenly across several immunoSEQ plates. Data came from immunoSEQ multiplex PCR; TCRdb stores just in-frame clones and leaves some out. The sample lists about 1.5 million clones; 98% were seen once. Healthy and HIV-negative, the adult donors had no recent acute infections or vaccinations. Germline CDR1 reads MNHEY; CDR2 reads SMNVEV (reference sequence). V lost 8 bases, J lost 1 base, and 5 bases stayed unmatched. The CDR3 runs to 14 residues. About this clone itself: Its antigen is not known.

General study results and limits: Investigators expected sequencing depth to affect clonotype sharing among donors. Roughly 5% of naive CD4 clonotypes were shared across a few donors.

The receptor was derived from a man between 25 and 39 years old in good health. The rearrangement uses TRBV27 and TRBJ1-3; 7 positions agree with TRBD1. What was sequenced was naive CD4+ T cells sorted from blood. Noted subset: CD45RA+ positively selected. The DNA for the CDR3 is TGTGCCAGCGCCAGACAGGGTTCTGGAAACACCATATATTTT. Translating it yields CASARQGSGNTIYF.